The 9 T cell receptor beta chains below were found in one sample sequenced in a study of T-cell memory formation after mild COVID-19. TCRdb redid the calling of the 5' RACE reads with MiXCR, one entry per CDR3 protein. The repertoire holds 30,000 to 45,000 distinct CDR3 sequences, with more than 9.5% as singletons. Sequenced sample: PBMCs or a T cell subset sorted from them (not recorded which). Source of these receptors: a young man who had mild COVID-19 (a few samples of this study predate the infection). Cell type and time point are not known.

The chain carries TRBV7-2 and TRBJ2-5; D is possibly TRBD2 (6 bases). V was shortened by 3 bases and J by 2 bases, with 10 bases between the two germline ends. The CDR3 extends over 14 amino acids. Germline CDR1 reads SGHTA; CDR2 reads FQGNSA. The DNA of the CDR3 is TGTGCCAGCAGCTTTGGCCGGGGGCAAGAGACCCAGTACTTC. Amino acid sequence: CASSFGRGQETQYF.

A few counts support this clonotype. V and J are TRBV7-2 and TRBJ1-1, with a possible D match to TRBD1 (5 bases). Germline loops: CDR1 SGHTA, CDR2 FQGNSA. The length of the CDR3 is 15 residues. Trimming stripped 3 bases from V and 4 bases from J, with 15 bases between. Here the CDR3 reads CASSLRGRGGTEAFF. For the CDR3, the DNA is TGTGCCAGCAGCTTGCGGGGTCGGGGCGGCACTGAAGCTTTCTTT.

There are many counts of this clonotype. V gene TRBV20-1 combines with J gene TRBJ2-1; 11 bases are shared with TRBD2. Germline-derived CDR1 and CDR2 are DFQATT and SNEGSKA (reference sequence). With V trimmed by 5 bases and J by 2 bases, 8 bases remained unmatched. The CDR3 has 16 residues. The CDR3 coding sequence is TGCAGTGCTGGATCCCTAGCGGGGGGAACCTACAATGAGCAGTTCTTC. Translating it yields CSAGSLAGGTYNEQFF.

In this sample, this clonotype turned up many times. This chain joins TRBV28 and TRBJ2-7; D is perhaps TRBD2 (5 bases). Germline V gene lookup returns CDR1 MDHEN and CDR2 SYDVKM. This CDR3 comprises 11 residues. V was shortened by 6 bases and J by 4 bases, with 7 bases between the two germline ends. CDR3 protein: CASSGGYEQYV. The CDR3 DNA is TGTGCCAGCAGCGGAGGTTACGAGCAGTACGTC.

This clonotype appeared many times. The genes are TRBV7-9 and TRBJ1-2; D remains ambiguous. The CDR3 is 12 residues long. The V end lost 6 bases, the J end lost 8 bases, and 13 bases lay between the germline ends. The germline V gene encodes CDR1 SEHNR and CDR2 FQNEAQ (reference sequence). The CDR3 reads CASRRTDLGYTF. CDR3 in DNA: TGTGCCAGCAGACGGACGGACCTAGGCTACACCTTC.

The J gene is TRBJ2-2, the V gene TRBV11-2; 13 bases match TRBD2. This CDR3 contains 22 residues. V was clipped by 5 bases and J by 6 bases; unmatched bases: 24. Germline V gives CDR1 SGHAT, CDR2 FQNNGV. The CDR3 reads CASSPRQTRTSGGRGFAGELFF. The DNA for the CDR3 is TGTGCCAGCAGCCCCCGACAAACTCGGACTAGCGGGGGCCGAGGGTTCGCCGGGGAGCTGTTTTTT.

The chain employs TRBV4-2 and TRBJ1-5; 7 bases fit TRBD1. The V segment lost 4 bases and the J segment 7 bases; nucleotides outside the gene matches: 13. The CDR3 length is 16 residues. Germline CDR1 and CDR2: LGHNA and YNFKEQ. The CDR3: CASSLLFTGVQQPQHF. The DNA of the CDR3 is TGTGCCAGCAGCCTTCTTTTTACAGGGGTTCAGCAGCCCCAGCATTTT.

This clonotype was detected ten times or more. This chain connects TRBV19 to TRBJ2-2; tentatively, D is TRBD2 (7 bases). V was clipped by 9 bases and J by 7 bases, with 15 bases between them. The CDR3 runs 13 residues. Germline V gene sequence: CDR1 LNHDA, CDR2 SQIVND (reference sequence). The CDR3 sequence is CASRRGADGELFF. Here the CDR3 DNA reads TGTGCCAGCCGCCGGGGGGCGGACGGGGAGCTGTTTTTT.

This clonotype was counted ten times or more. The DNA of the CDR3 is TGTGCCAGCAGCTTGGGGCTACATCAGCCCCAGCATTTT. This gives the protein CASSLGLHQPQHF. The rearrangement links TRBV5-6 to TRBJ1-5; D not certain. Germline CDR1 is SGHDT and CDR2 is YYEEEE. Between the trimmed V and J ends, which lost 0 bases and 5 bases, there was a span of 6 bases. The CDR3 is made up of 13 amino acids.